The T cell receptor (beta chain) under discussion was sequenced for a study of T-cell memory formation after mild COVID-19. Study in general: In these data, TCR clusters were largely donor specific.

The trim removed 3 bases at V and 8 bases at J, leaving 10 bases unmatched. The CDR3 extends over 16 amino acids. Germline V gene data show CDR1 as SGHVS and CDR2 as FNYEAQ. 5'RACE primed at constant segments yielded TCR alpha and TCR beta cDNA libraries bearing sample barcodes and UMIs. TCRdb itself ran the 5' RACE reads through MiXCR, one entry per CDR3 protein. The table includes around 400,000 distinct CDR3 sequences, 20% to 25% detected once. This clonotype appeared a few times. The target antigen is unknown. Broader study findings: Clones contracting over day 15 to 85 were CD4/CD8 balanced, with later expanders leaning CD4+. CD4+ contracting clones were found mainly in CM and EM, and CD8+ ones in EMRA.

The chain is built from TRBV7-6 and TRBJ2-1; 10 bases line up with TRBD2. The clonotype was recovered from an adult woman who had mild COVID-19 (a few samples of this study predate the infection). Cell type and time point are not known. Specimen: PBMCs or a T cell subset sorted from them (not recorded which). CDR3 coding DNA: TGTGCCAGCAGCTTCTCGACTAGCGGGTTCCTCGATGAGCAGTTCTTC. Encoded protein: CASSFSTSGFLDEQFF. Using reference TRBV7-6 and TRBJ2-1 for the parts outside the CDR3, the full variable domain is GAGVSQSPRYKVTKRGQDVALRCDPISGHVSLYWYRQALGQGPEFLTYFNYEAQQDKSGLPNDRFSAERPEGSISTLTIQRTEQRDSAMYRCASSFSTSGFLDEQFFGPGTRLTVL.